This note documents a single TCR beta chain sequence. What it binds is not known. Some clones are missing from TCRdb's copy, which holds only in-frame ones; the method was immunoSEQ multiplex PCR. Among more than 50,000 clones listed, 70% to 90% were seen once. This specimen belongs to a study of OX40 agonist ivuxolimab in advanced cancers. For the study at large: Ivuxolimab, which patients received intravenously every 2 weeks, was dosed at 0.01 to 10 mg/kg. Partial response was recorded in three patients: one hepatocellular carcinoma and two cutaneous melanoma cases. Study results and limitations: Expanded clones tended on average to be more numerous among CD8+ T cells than CD4+. Doses of 0.1 to 3.0 mg/kg were accompanied by clonal expansion of CD4+ and CD8+ blood T cells by week 6.

This clonotype was obtained from an adult with an advanced solid tumor such as melanoma, head and neck, liver or kidney cancer. Sequenced material: CD4+ or CD8+ T cells sorted from blood, taken in a trial of the OX40 agonist ivuxolimab.

CDR3 residues: CASSLNVDTQYF. CDR3 coding DNA: TGTGCCAGCAGTTTAAATGTAGATACGCAGTATTTT. The chain is built from TRBV28 and TRBJ2-3; D is undetermined. Trimming took 2 bases from V and 5 from J, leaving 5 bases between them. Germline V gene lookup returns CDR1 MDHEN and CDR2 SYDVKM. The CDR3 loop spans 12 amino acids.